The clone carrying this T cell receptor (beta chain) was found many times. What it binds is not known. V dropped 3 bases and J dropped 14; count of bases not matched to a gene: 13. The CDR3 is 14 amino acids. These data are taken from a study of CD8 T cells in ankylosing spondylitis. Study-level results: Blood from ankylosing spondylitis patients appeared to carry a characteristic roughly eight-variant TCR beta motif.

TCRdb re-derived calls from the 5' RACE reads in MiXCR, one entry per CDR3 protein. The top ten hold around 3.5% of the sample, which has more than 400,000 distinct CDR3 sequences, approximately 5.3% seen once. The TCR was taken from a male donor with ankylosing spondylitis. Sequenced input: blood, either unsorted or a sorted T cell fraction (not recorded which). This sequence joins TRBV12-3 or TRBV12-4 and TRBJ2-3, with 8 bases lining up with TRBD1. The CDR3 is CASSFQGAESRLYF. CDR3 coding DNA: TGTGCCAGCAGTTTTCAGGGGGCTGAATCTCGTCTGTATTTT.